The clone carrying this TCR beta chain has more than one count but fewer than ten. In terms of age and location, participants ranged from roughly 18 to 90 years and lived in 24 US areas. For recovered donors of Cohort 3, there were two negative PCRs, clearance, or symptom resolution. TCRdb's copy holds only in-frame clones and misses some; the assay was immunoSEQ multiplex PCR. The sample has roughly 300,000 clones; around nine tenths are singletons. The data belong to a study of blood T cell repertoires in COVID-19. Study-wide background: T cells, B-cell-depleted T cells, or PBMCs supplied cDNA or gDNA.

V lost 5 bases and J lost 2; bases outside the gene matches: 6. The CDR3 covers 15 residues. Germline V gene data show CDR1 as MNHEY and CDR2 as SVGAGI. This rearrangement joins TRBV6-5 to TRBJ1-5; 7 bases line up with TRBD1. The sequencing sample was made of PBMCs or T cells enriched from blood (not recorded which). The TCR comes from a young woman who had recovered from COVID-19. This CDR3 reads CASSRTGAGNQPQHF. DNA of the CDR3: TGTGCCAGCAGTAGAACAGGGGCAGGCAATCAGCCCCAGCATTTT.